The 16 T cell receptor beta chains in this list originate from one sample, sequenced in a study of T cell clonality in common variable immunodeficiency. Assay used: immunoSEQ multiplex PCR; TCRdb lists only in-frame clones, some missing. Recorded here are approximately 50,000 clones, none singletons. Sequenced input: peripheral blood mononuclear cells. The receptors originated from a person aged 18 to 75 in good health.

Details on this clone: The read comes to an end 3 residues before the CDR3 does, leaving the germline J gene to fill in the end. The genes are TRBV29-1 and TRBJ1-3; possible D gene TRBD1, 5 bases. Germline CDR1 is SQVTM and CDR2 is ANQGSEA. Deletions cut 7 bases from V and 0 bases from J, with 10 bases between. The CDR3 is made up of 13 amino acids. The chain's CDR3 is CSASQGSGNTIYF. Incomplete CDR3 DNA: TGCAGCGCCAGCCAGGGCTCTGGAAACACC.

The table lists this clone with many counts. With the read ending 3 residues before the CDR3 end, the germline J gene is used to fill in that end. The V and J genes are TRBV19 and TRBJ1-1; D remains ambiguous. V lost 2 bases and J 1 base, leaving 8 bases between the germline ends. The CDR3 is made up of 14 amino acids. Germline V gene lookup returns CDR1 LNHDA and CDR2 SQIVND (reference sequence). CDR3 sequence reads: CASSIRAWNTEAFF. Incomplete CDR3 DNA: TGTGCCAGTAGTATAAGGGCGTGGAACACTGAA.

As concerns this clone: This likely reflects a read error, since a far larger clone is one base away. The CDR3 goes on 3 residues after the read ends, and that part is filled in from the germline J gene. The genes are TRBV6-1 and TRBJ2-5; TRBD2 aligns across 13 bases. CDR1 and CDR2 from the germline V gene are MNHNS and SASEGT. The CDR3 length is 15 residues. This CDR3 is CASCELAGGQETQYF. The DNA read from the CDR3 is TGTGCCAGCTGTGAACTAGCGGGGGGGCAAGAGACC.

This clone was found many times. The read terminates 3 residues ahead of where the CDR3 ends, so the germline J gene completes it. The gene calls are TRBV5-1 and TRBJ1-1, with 7 bases aligning to TRBD1. Germline CDR1 and CDR2: SGHRS and YFSETQ. CDR3 length: 15 residues. The V and J ends lost 1 base and 6 bases, in that order; junction bases with no gene match: 9. The CDR3 bases that were read are TGCGCCAGCAGCTTGTCTCTCCAGGGGGTTTCTGAA. This gives the protein CASSLSLQGVSE. The whole CDR3 protein is CASSLSLQGVSEAFF.

This clone was seen at least ten times. The missing CDR3 end, 3 residues past where the read stops, is filled in from the germline J gene. The chain recombines TRBV10-3 with TRBJ2-3; D unresolved. Germline V gene lookup returns CDR1 ENHRY and CDR2 SYGVKD. Deletions cut 3 bases from V and 0 bases from J, with 7 bases between. The CDR3 is made up of 14 amino acids. The covered CDR3 bases are TGTGCCATCAGTGAACGTCGGAGCACAGATACG. This codes for CAISERRSTDT. The CDR3 in full is CAISERRSTDTQYF.

In this sample, this clone turned up many times. Read coverage stops 3 residues before the CDR3 terminus; the germline J gene supplies the remainder. The chain employs TRBV30 and TRBJ2-7, with 7 bases matching TRBD2. Per germline, CDR1 GTSNPN and CDR2 SVGIG (reference sequence). Germline trimming cut 5 bases from V and 5 bases from J; bases unmatched to any gene: 9. The CDR3 length is 13 residues. CDR3 DNA (partial): TGTGCCTGGGTTCCGCGGGAGAGGGACGAG. Encoded protein: CAWVPRERDE. The CDR3 in full is CAWVPRERDEQYF.

Many counts were recorded for this clone. The sequence runs out 3 residues before the end of the CDR3; the remainder is reconstructed from the germline J gene. The chain couples TRBV5-1 to TRBJ2-5; 11 nucleotides align to TRBD2. This CDR3 has 15 residues. In germline, CDR1 is SGHRS, CDR2 YFSETQ. The J segment lost 2 bases and the V segment lost 4 bases, leaving 4 bases of the junction unmatched. CDR3 DNA, as far as it was read: TGCGCCAGCAGCCGACTAGCGGGGCCACAAGAGACC. Translating it yields CASSRLAGPQET. The CDR3 as a whole reads CASSRLAGPQETQYF.

As regards this clone: The read ends 3 residues before the CDR3 terminus; that terminus is restored from the germline J gene. The chain is built from TRBV29-1 and TRBJ2-3, with 7 bases matching TRBD2. The CDR3 runs 14 residues. Germline CDR1 SQVTM, CDR2 ANQGSEA. The CDR3 DNA, read in part, is TGCAGCGTTGAGTCTCTAGCGGCGAGCGAGACG. Translating it yields CSVESLAASET. In full, the CDR3 is CSVESLAASETQYF.

Many counts were recorded for this clone. Read data end 3 residues before the CDR3 end; the end is taken from the germline J gene. J is TRBJ2-1 and V is TRBV30; 8 bases are shared with TRBD2. CDR3 length equals 19 residues. CDR1 GTSNPN and CDR2 SVGIG come from the germline V gene (reference sequence). V dropped 3 bases and J dropped 2; count of bases not matched to a gene: 18. This chain's CDR3 is CAWRNLRAGDRIPYNEQFF. CDR3 DNA (partial): TGTGCCTGGAGGAATCTGAGAGCGGGAGACAGAATCCCCTACAATGAG. Using reference TRBV30 and TRBJ2-1 for the parts outside the CDR3, the full variable domain is SQTIHQWPATLVQPVGSPLSLECTVEGTSNPNLYWYRQAAGRGLQLLFYSVGIGQISSEVPQNLSASRPQDRQFILSSKKLLLSDSGFYLCAWRNLRAGDRIPYNEQFFGPGTRLTVL.

Turning to this clone: The read ends 3 residues before the CDR3 terminus; that terminus is restored from the germline J gene. J is TRBJ1-2 and V is TRBV30; D gene uncertain. The CDR3 totals 14 residues. Looked up from germline, CDR1 is GTSNPN and CDR2 is SVGIG (reference sequence). The CDR3 bases that were read are TGTGCCTGGAGTGTAATCTCGGGGAGGGTTGAC. Translation: CAWSVISGRVD. In full, the CDR3 reads CAWSVISGRVDYTF.

As concerns this clone: From the germline J gene comes the end of the CDR3, since the read stops 3 residues before it. The chain employs TRBV5-6 and TRBJ2-1, with D perhaps TRBD2 (6 bases). V gave up 4 bases and J gave up 6 bases, with 17 bases separating them. This CDR3 has 15 residues. Per the germline V gene, CDR1 is SGHDT and CDR2 is YYEEEE. The CDR3 DNA, read in part, is TGTGCCAGCAGCCTTGGGGGGATTTGGTCCAATGAG. This sequence encodes CASSLGGIWSNE. The CDR3 in its entirety is CASSLGGIWSNEQFF.

Details on this clone: The DNA ends 3 residues before the CDR3 does, and the rest of the CDR3 is filled in from the germline J gene. The chain has TRBV19 and TRBJ2-1; 8 positions match TRBD1. In germline, CDR1 is LNHDA, CDR2 SQIVND (reference sequence). Trimming at V came to 6 bases and at J to 4 bases, leaving 14 bases not matched to a gene. This CDR3 contains 17 residues. The CDR3 region is CASRPSPTGEPYNEQFF. CDR3 DNA, as far as it was read: TGTGCCAGTAGGCCTTCCCCGACAGGGGAGCCTTACAATGAG.

There are many counts of this clone. The read ends 3 residues before the CDR3 terminus; that terminus is restored from the germline J gene. The chain recombines TRBV28 with TRBJ1-1, with no clear D. Germline CDR1 is MDHEN and CDR2 is SYDVKM. The CDR3 spans 14 residues. The V end was cut by 3 bases, the J end by 5 bases, with 13 bases between. The sequenced part of the CDR3 DNA is TGTGCCAGCAGTTTTAGTTACGCGCGTACTGAA. As protein: CASSFSYARTE. From start to end, the CDR3 is CASSFSYARTEAFF.

In this sample, this clone turned up a few times. The observed sequence ends 3 residues before the CDR3 terminus, with the missing tail filled in from the germline J gene. The chain joins TRBV2 to TRBJ2-2; 8 positions agree with TRBD1. Germline CDR1 SNHLY, CDR2 FYNNEI. CDR3 length: 16 residues. The CDR3 bases that were read are TGTGCCAGTTCCGGGACAGGCCACTCTGGGGCCAACGTG. The encoded protein is CASSGTGHSGANV. The CDR3 reads in full as CASSGTGHSGANVLFF.

The table lists this clone with a few counts. Read sequence stops 3 residues before the CDR3 end, and the germline J gene provides the missing end. The J gene is TRBJ1-5, the V gene TRBV5-8; D unresolved. Germline CDR1 SGHTS, CDR2 YDEGEE. V was clipped by 1 base and J by 7 bases, with 9 bases between them. This CDR3 region has 13 residues. The sequenced CDR3 bases are TGTGCCAGCAGCTTGTTTCTAAAACAGCCC. It is translated as CASSLFLKQP. The full CDR3 reads CASSLFLKQPQHF. The entire variable domain, with the rest obtained from reference TRBV5-8 and TRBJ1-5, is as follows: EAGVTQSPTHLIKTRGQQATLRCSPISGHTSVYWYQQALGLGLQFLLWYDEGEERNRGNFPPRFSGRQFPNYSSELNVNALELEDSALYLCASSLFLKQPQHFGDGTRLSIL.

This clone was detected ten times or more. The read ends 3 residues shy of where the CDR3 ends; the end is completed using the germline J gene. The rearrangement uses TRBV19 and TRBJ1-1, with TRBD1 as a possible D gene (6 bases). Germline V CDR1 and CDR2: LNHDA, SQIVND (reference sequence). The CDR3 extends over 14 amino acids. Between the trimmed V and J ends, which lost 5 bases and 1 base, there was a span of 11 bases. CDR3 sequence: CASSRQVQNTEAFF. CDR3 DNA (partial): TGTGCCAGTAGTCGACAGGTACAGAACACTGAA.